Listed below are T cell receptor beta chains from one sample, sequenced in a study of identical twins. TCRdb re-called the 5' RACE reads with MiXCR, one entry per CDR3 protein. The sample yields fewer than 350,000 distinct CDR3 sequences, about 8.1% seen once. A further study also used this sample, focusing on yellow fever vaccine responses in identical twins.

Sequenced material: memory (CD45RO+) T cells sorted from blood. These receptors all stem from a woman between 18 and 29 years old in good health. The CDR3 runs from the conserved cysteine through the conserved F or W. For some rows the clone size is stated as once, few or many, or as a class when expanded; others skip it.

clone size: NA; J gene: TRBJ1-5; V gene: TRBV20-1; CDR3 protein: CSAAPPDASNQPQHF
clone size: few; J gene: TRBJ2-5; V gene: TRBV15; CDR3 protein: CATSRVGSRETQYF
clone size: many; J gene: TRBJ1-5; V gene: TRBV10-2; CDR3 protein: CASRAGVSQPQHF
clone size: many; J gene: TRBJ1-5; V gene: TRBV25-1; CDR3 protein: CASSGSNQPQHF
clone size: NA; J gene: TRBJ1-5; V gene: TRBV7-8; CDR3 protein: CASSPGTVFSNQPQHF
clone size: few; J gene: TRBJ2-7; V gene: TRBV28; CDR3 protein: CASSLSPSYEQYF
clone size: many; J gene: TRBJ2-1; V gene: TRBV7-6; CDR3 protein: CASSLESLSSYNEQFF
clone size: many; J gene: TRBJ2-3; V gene: TRBV12-3/TRBV12-4; CDR3 protein: CASTLGEGTQYF
clone size: few; J gene: TRBJ2-1; V gene: TRBV5-5; CDR3 protein: CASSLSGNSYNEQFF
clone size: NA; J gene: TRBJ2-2; V gene: TRBV18; CDR3 protein: CASSPGLQGKLKNTGELFF
clone size: NA; J gene: TRBJ2-2; V gene: TRBV29-1; CDR3 protein: CSVAGSGGGNTGELFF